Sequencing of this T cell receptor (beta chain) was carried out in a study of a mutant IDH1 vaccine in newly diagnosed glioma. The overall study: Vaccination began 4-6 weeks post radiotherapy alone, or with temozolomide cycles.

The ends lost 1 base at V and 2 bases at J; junction bases unmatched: 5. The CDR3 loop spans 17 amino acids. CDR1 is MGHRA and CDR2 is YSYEKL in the germline V gene. Points on this clone: Antigen specificity is unknown.

Time point denoted: week 5, during vaccination. A single vaccine dose contained 300 ug of mutant IDH1 20-mer peptide, and topical imiquimod was used with it. Repertoires were generated with immunoSEQ multiplex PCR, while TCRdb's copy carries only in-frame clones and drops some. The sample has around 58,000 clones, 75% to 85% seen once. This clonotype was sampled from a man aged 25-45 years with glioma. Sequenced material: PBMCs, taken from a glioma patient whose treatment included an IDH1 peptide vaccine. The V gene is TRBV4-1, the J gene TRBJ1-3, with TRBD1 matching over 10 bases. CDR3 in amino acids: CASSQGDRGHAGNTIYF. CDR3 DNA sequence: TGCGCCAGCAGCCAAGGAGACAGGGGGCATGCTGGAAACACCATATATTTT.